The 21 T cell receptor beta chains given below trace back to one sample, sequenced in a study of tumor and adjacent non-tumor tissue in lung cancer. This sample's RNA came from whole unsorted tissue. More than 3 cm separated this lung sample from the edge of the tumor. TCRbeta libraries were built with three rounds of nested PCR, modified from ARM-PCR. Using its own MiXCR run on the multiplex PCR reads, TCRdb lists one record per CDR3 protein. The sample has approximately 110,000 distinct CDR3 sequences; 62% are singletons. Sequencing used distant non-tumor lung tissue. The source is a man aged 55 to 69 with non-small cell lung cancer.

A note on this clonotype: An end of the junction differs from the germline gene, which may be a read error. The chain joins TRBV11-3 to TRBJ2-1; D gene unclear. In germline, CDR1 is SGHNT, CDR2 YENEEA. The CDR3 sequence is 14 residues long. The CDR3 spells CASSIESLSKEQFF. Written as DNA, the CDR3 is TGTGCCAGCAGCATAGAATCACTATCCAAAGAGCAGTTCTTC.

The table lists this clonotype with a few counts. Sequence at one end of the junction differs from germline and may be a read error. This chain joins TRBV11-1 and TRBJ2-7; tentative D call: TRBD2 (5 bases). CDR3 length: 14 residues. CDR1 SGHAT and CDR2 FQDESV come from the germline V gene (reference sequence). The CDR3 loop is CASSLAETTYEQYF. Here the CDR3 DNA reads TGTGCCAGCAGCTTAGCCGAGACTACCTACGAGCAGTACTTT. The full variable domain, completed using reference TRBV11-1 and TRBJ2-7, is EAEVAQSPRYKITEKSQAVAFWCDPISGHATLYWYRQILGQGPELLVQFQDESVVDDSQLPKDRFSAERLKGVDSTLKIQPAELGDSAMYLCASSLAETTYEQYFGPGTRLTVT.

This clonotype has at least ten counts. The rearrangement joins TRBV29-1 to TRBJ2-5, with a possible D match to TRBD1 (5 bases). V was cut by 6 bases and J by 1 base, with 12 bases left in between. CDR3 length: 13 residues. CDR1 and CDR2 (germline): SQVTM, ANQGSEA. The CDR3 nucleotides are TGCAGCGTCTTAGGACAAGCCCAAGAGACCCAGTACTTC. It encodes CSVLGQAQETQYF.

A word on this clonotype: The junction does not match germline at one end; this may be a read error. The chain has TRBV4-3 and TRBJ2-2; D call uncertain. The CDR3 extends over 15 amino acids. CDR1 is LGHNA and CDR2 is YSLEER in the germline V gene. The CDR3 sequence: CANSQGLRQTRELFF. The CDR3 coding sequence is TGCGCCAACAGCCAAGGCCTCCGGCAGACCAGGGAGCTGTTTTTT.

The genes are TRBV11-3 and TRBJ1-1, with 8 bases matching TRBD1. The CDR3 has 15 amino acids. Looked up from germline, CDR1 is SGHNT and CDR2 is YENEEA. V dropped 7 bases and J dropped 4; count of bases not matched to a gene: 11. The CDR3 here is CASNTRTGWFTEAFF. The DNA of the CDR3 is TGTGCCAGCAACACAAGGACAGGGTGGTTCACTGAAGCTTTCTTT.

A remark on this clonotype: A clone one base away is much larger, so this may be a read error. The CDR3 region is CVSRATSASTDTQYF. In DNA, the CDR3 is TGTGTCAGCAGGGCGACTAGCGCCAGCACAGATACGCAGTATTTT. The V call is TRBV6-5, the J call TRBJ2-3; 8 positions agree with TRBD2. The CDR3 loop spans 15 amino acids. From germline, CDR1 is MNHEY and CDR2 SVGAGI.

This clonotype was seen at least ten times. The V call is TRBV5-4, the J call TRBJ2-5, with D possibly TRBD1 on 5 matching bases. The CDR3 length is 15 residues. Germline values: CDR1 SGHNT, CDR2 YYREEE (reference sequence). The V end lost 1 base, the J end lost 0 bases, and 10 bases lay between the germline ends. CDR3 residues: CASSLNTGNQETQYF. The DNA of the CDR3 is TGTGCCAGCAGCTTGAATACAGGAAACCAAGAGACCCAGTACTTC. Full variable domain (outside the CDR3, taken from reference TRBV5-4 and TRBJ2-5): ETGVTQSPTHLIKTRGQQVTLRCSSQSGHNTVSWYQQALGQGPQFIFQYYREEENGRGNFPPRFSGLQFPNYSSELNVNALELDDSALYLCASSLNTGNQETQYFGPGTRLLVL.

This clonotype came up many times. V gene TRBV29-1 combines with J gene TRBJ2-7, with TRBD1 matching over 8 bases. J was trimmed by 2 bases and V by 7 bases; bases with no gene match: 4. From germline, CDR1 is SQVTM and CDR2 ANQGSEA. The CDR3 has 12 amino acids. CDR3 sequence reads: CSARTGTYEQYF. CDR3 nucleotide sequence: TGCAGCGCTCGGACAGGGACCTACGAGCAGTACTTC.

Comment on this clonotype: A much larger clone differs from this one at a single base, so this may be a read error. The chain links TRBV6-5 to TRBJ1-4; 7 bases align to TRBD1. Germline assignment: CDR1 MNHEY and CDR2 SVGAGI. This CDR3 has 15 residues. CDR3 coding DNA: TGTGTCAGCAGTGCCTCCGGGACAGTTAATGAAAAACTGTTTTTT. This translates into CVSSASGTVNEKLFF.

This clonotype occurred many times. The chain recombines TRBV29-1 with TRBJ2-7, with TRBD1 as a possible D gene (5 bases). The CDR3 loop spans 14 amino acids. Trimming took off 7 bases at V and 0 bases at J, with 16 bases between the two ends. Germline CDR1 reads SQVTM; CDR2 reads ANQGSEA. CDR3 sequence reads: CSARETESSYEQYF. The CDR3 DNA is TGCAGCGCAAGAGAGACAGAAAGCTCCTACGAGCAGTACTTC.

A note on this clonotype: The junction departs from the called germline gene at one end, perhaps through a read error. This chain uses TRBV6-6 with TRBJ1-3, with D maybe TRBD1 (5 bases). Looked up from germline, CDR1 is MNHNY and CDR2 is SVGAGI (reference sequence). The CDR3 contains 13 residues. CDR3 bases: TGTGCCAGCAGAGACAGCTCTGGAAACACCTTATATTTT. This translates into CASRDSSGNTLYF.

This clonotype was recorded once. The CDR3: CASSMTWDDQYF. For the CDR3, the DNA is TGCGCCAGCAGCATGACATGGGACGACCAGTACTTC. The chain uses TRBV5-1 and TRBJ2-5; the D call may be TRBD1 or TRBD2 (5 bases each). There are 12 residues in the CDR3. Germline values: CDR1 SGHRS, CDR2 YFSETQ. V lost 4 bases to trimming and J lost 10 bases, with 14 bases between them.

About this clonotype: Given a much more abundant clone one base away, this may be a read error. The CDR3: CAINQAGTAGNTIYF. The CDR3 region has the DNA TGTGCCATCAATCAAGCCGGGACAGCTGGAAACACCATATATTTT. V and J are TRBV10-3 and TRBJ1-3; TRBD1 matches at 7 bases. The CDR3 runs to 15 residues. Germline V CDR1 and CDR2: ENHRY, SYGVKD. V was clipped by 7 bases and J by 2 bases; unmatched bases: 8.

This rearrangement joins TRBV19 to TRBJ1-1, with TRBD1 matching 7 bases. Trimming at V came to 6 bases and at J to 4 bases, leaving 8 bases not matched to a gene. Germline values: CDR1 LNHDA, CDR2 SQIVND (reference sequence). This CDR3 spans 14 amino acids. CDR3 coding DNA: TGTGCCAGTAGCAAGCGACAGGGCGGCACTGAAGCTTTCTTT. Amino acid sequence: CASSKRQGGTEAFF.

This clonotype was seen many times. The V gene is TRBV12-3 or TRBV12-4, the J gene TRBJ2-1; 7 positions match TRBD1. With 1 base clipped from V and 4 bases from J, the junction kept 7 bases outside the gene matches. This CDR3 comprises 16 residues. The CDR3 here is CASSLGGTVSYNEQFF. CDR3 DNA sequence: TGTGCCAGCAGTTTAGGGGGGACAGTAAGTTACAATGAGCAGTTCTTC.

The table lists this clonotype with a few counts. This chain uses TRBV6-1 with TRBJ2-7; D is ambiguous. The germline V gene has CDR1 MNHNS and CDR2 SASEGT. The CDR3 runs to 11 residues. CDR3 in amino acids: CANSPLYEQYV. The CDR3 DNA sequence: TGTGCCAACAGTCCCCTATACGAGCAGTACGTC.

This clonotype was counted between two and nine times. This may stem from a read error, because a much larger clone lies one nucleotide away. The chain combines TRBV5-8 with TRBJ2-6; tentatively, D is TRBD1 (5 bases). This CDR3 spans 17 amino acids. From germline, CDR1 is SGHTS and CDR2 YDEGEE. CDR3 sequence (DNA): TGTGCCAGCAGCTTGGCGGAAGGACACTCTGGGGCCAACATCCTGACTTTC. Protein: CASSLAEGHSGANILTF. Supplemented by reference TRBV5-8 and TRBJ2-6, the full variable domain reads EAGVTQSPTHLIKTRGQQATLRCSPISGHTSVYWYQQALGLGLQFLLWYDEGEERNRGNFPPRFSGRQFPNYSSELNVNALELEDSALYLCASSLAEGHSGANILTFGAGSRLTVL.

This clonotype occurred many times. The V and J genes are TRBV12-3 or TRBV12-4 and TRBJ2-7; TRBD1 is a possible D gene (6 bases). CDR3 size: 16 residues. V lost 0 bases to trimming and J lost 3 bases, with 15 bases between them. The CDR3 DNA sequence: TGTGCCAGCAGTTTAGCCACCGGCACAGGGCTCTACGAGCAGTACTTC. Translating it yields CASSLATGTGLYEQYF.

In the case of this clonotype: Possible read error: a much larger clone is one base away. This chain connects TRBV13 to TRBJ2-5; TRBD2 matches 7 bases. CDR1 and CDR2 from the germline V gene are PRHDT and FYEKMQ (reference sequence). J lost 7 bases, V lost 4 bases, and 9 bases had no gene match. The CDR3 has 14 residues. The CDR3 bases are TGTGCCAGCAGCTCCTCCAGGACTAGGGGGACCCAGTACTTC. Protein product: CASSSSRTRGTQYF.

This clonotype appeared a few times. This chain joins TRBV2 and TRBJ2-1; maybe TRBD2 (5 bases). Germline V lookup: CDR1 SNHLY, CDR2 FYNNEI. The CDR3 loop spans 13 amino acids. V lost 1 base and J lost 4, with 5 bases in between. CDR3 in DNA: TGTGCCAGCAGTGAAGGCGGGTACAATGAGCAGTTCTTC. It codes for CASSEGGYNEQFF.

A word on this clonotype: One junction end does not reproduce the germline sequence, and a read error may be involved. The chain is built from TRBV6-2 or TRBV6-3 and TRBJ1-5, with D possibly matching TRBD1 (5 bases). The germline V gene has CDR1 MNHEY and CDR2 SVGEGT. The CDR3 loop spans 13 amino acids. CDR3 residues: CVSSRQSNQPQHF. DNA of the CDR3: TGTGTCAGCAGCCGACAGAGCAATCAGCCCCAGCATTTT.